One sample yielded the 14 T cell receptor beta chains listed below, sequenced in a study of OX40 agonist ivuxolimab in advanced cancers. The repertoire was sequenced with immunoSEQ multiplex PCR; TCRdb's copy has only in-frame clones and lacks some. The sample records 73,000 or so clones, around 86% being singletons. The source material was CD4+ or CD8+ T cells sorted from blood, sampled in a trial of the OX40 agonist ivuxolimab. The receptors shown here come from an adult with an advanced solid tumor such as melanoma, head and neck, liver or kidney cancer.

This rearrangement joins TRBV28 to TRBJ1-2; the match to TRBD1 covers 8 bases. The CDR3 extends over 14 amino acids. Germline assignment: CDR1 MDHEN and CDR2 SYDVKM. Germline trimming cut 6 bases from V and 4 bases from J; bases unmatched to any gene: 7. CDR3: CASSSTGAPYGYTF. The CDR3 region has the DNA TGTGCCAGCAGCTCGACAGGGGCCCCCTATGGCTACACCTTC.

The CDR3 DNA reads as TGCGCCAGCAGCCCTTTTGGCAGGGGAAATAATTCACCCCTCCACTTT. Translated, it gives CASSPFGRGNNSPLHF. The chain is built from TRBV5-1 and TRBJ1-6, with a possible D match to TRBD1 (6 bases). The CDR3 loop spans 16 amino acids. Germline CDR1 reads SGHRS; CDR2 reads YFSETQ. V was pared by 4 bases and J by 5 bases, with 16 bases between.

The chain combines TRBV5-1 with TRBJ2-1; 8 nucleotides match TRBD1. Looked up from germline, CDR1 is SGHRS and CDR2 is YFSETQ. V dropped 7 bases and J dropped 7; count of bases not matched to a gene: 7. The length of the CDR3 is 13 residues. DNA for the CDR3: TGCGCCAGCCAGGGGACAGGTAAAAATGAGCAGTTCTTC. Translated, it gives CASQGTGKNEQFF.

The chain links TRBV18 to TRBJ2-5, with D perhaps TRBD2 (6 bases). The CDR3 runs 12 residues. Germline CDR1 KGHSH, CDR2 LQKENI. Trimming left V 6 bases short and J 2 bases short, with 7 bases between. CDR3 nucleotide sequence: TGTGCCAGCTCGCGGGGACAAGAGACCCAGTACTTC. Translated, it gives CASSRGQETQYF.

The V gene is TRBV5-1, the J gene TRBJ2-3; the D gene is possibly TRBD1 (6 bases). This CDR3 region has 15 residues. Germline loops: CDR1 SGHRS, CDR2 YFSETQ. V was trimmed by 0 bases and J by 4 bases, leaving 12 bases between them. CDR3 sequence reads: CASSLAGAVADTQYF. The CDR3 DNA reads TGCGCCAGCAGCTTGGCAGGGGCAGTCGCAGATACGCAGTATTTT.

This chain uses TRBV5-1 with TRBJ2-1, with a possible D match to TRBD2 (7 bases). Trimming pared 6 bases from V and 8 bases from J, leaving 12 bases between. From germline, CDR1 is SGHRS and CDR2 YFSETQ. This CDR3 is 12 amino acids long. This chain's CDR3 is CASKGGNDEQFF. CDR3 in DNA: TGCGCCAGCAAGGGGGGGAACGATGAGCAGTTCTTC. The full variable domain, completed using reference TRBV5-1 and TRBJ2-1, is KAGVTQTPRYLIKTRGQQVTLSCSPISGHRSVSWYQQTPGQGLQFLFEYFSETQRNKGNFPGRFSGRQFSNSRSEMNVSTLELGDSALYLCASKGGNDEQFFGPGTRLTVL.

The chain joins TRBV6-5 to TRBJ2-7; the D is unclear. The CDR3 has 15 residues. V lost 0 bases and J lost 1, with 10 bases in between. From germline, CDR1 is MNHEY and CDR2 SVGAGI. Written as DNA, the CDR3 is TGTGCCAGCAGTTACTCACGGTACGGATCCTACGAGCAGTACTTC. This encodes CASSYSRYGSYEQYF.

The chain links TRBV5-1 to TRBJ1-5; D is unresolved. V shed 0 bases and J shed 0 bases, with 10 bases lying between them. CDR1 and CDR2 from the germline V gene are SGHRS and YFSETQ. The CDR3 length is 16 residues. CDR3 sequence: CASSLGLRGSNQPQHF. The CDR3 DNA sequence: TGCGCCAGCAGCTTGGGGTTAAGAGGTAGCAATCAGCCCCAGCATTTT. Drawing the rest from reference TRBV5-1 and TRBJ1-5, the complete variable domain is KAGVTQTPRYLIKTRGQQVTLSCSPISGHRSVSWYQQTPGQGLQFLFEYFSETQRNKGNFPGRFSGRQFSNSRSEMNVSTLELGDSALYLCASSLGLRGSNQPQHFGDGTRLSIL.

The chain recombines TRBV6-1 with TRBJ2-5, with D uncertain. This CDR3 is 11 amino acids long. V was clipped by 2 bases and J by 5 bases, with 3 bases between them. In germline, CDR1 is MNHNS, CDR2 SASEGT. CDR3 in amino acids: CASSELETQYF. The CDR3 DNA reads as TGTGCCAGCAGTGAACTGGAGACCCAGTACTTC.

The CDR3 bases are TGTGCCAGCAGCAGTCGGTCGTCGTACCAAGAGACCCAGTACTTC. Its protein product is CASSSRSSYQETQYF. V and J are TRBV27 and TRBJ2-5; D is ambiguous. With 6 bases removed from V and 0 bases from J, the gap between germline ends came to 14 bases. The CDR3 contains 15 residues. CDR1 is MNHEY, CDR2 SMNVEV, per germline (reference sequence).

Points on this clone: The same CDR3 can be traced to other DNA sequences in this sample. The CDR3 coding sequence is TGCGCCACCGGGCGGCCCTACGAGCAGTACTTC. Protein sequence: CATGRPYEQYF. This rearrangement joins TRBV5-1 to TRBJ2-7; D is unclear. This CDR3 comprises 11 residues. Trimming removed 9 bases from V and 2 bases from J, with 9 bases in between. Germline loops: CDR1 SGHRS, CDR2 YFSETQ. The full variable domain, with the rest looked up from reference TRBV5-1 and TRBJ2-7, is KAGVTQTPRYLIKTRGQQVTLSCSPISGHRSVSWYQQTPGQGLQFLFEYFSETQRNKGNFPGRFSGRQFSNSRSEMNVSTLELGDSALYLCATGRPYEQYFGPGTRLTVT.

This clone has just one count. The chain recombines TRBV6-5 with TRBJ2-7, with 11 bases identical to TRBD1. V shed 2 bases and J 7 bases; nucleotides not matched to a gene: 4. CDR3 length: 14 residues. Germline lookup yields CDR1 MNHEY and CDR2 SVGAGI. The CDR3 coding sequence is TGTGCCAGCAGTTACGGACAGGGGGCGCTTGAGCAGTACTTC. Translated: CASSYGQGALEQYF.

V gene TRBV5-5 combines with J gene TRBJ2-1; the D is unclear. The CDR3 totals 13 residues. CDR1 is SGHKS and CDR2 is YYEKEE in the germline V gene (reference sequence). With 0 bases removed from V and 2 bases from J, the gap between germline ends came to 3 bases. The CDR3 loop reads CASSLGPYNEQFF. CDR3 sequence (DNA): TGTGCCAGCAGCTTGGGACCCTACAATGAGCAGTTCTTC.

The chain employs TRBV28 and TRBJ1-5, with 8 bases lining up with TRBD1. The V gene end was trimmed by 1 base and the J gene end by 7 bases; junction bases not matched to a gene: 12. The germline V gene encodes CDR1 MDHEN and CDR2 SYDVKM. The CDR3 contains 17 residues. The DNA for the CDR3 is TGTGCCAGCAGTTTATTCACCTCAGGGGGCGCGAGGCAGCCCCAGCATTTT. It codes for CASSLFTSGGARQPQHF. Complete variable domain (other parts from reference TRBV28 and TRBJ1-5): DVKVTQSSRYLVKRTGEKVFLECVQDMDHENMFWYRQDPGLGLRLIYFSYDVKMKEKGDIPEGYSVSREKKERFSLILESASTNQTSMYLCASSLFTSGGARQPQHFGDGTRLSIL.